Reported below is one T cell receptor (beta chain). The sample originates from a study of cytomegalovirus exposure and HLA in healthy donors. Study-level information: Around 180 million T cells yielded fewer than 120 million unique TCR beta sequences in earlier analysis. The study placed about four fifths of its 398 genotyped donors in the Caucasian-associated ancestry cluster.

This CDR3 is 17 amino acids long. J lost 1 base, V lost 3 bases, and 8 bases had no gene match. The germline gives CDR1 SGHRS, CDR2 YFSETQ. A multiplex PCR was run with 60 Vbeta primers and 13 Jbeta primers. Assay: immunoSEQ multiplex PCR; the TCRdb copy retains only in-frame clones and omits some. The table records fewer than 200,000 clones, more than 85% of them present only once. This chain uses TRBV5-1 with TRBJ1-5; 9 bases agree with TRBD1. The specimen sequenced was PBMCs. This receptor was obtained from a girl younger than two in good health and CMV-seronegative. For the CDR3, the DNA is TGCGCCAGCAGCTCGGGACAGGGCGGGAGCAGCAATCAGCCCCAGCATTTT. Amino acid sequence: CASSSGQGGSSNQPQHF.